This T cell receptor (beta chain) appears in the sequencing data of a study of blood T cell repertoires in COVID-19. The germline CDR1 and CDR2 sequences are KGHSH and LQKENI. With 3 bases clipped from V and 5 bases from J, the junction kept 5 bases outside the gene matches. There are 16 residues in the CDR3. Authors' methods: Amplification of reference gene primers provided the estimated nucleated cell counts. TCRdb keeps only in-frame clones here, not all; method: immunoSEQ multiplex PCR. The DNA was the basis for D and trimming; V, J and clone size are from that table. The table has approximately 50,000 clones, 75% to 85% seen once.

This clonotype was sampled from a human donor in a cohort sampled during active COVID-19. The sequencing sample was made of peripheral blood. V is TRBV18 and J is TRBJ2-2; 11 bases line up with TRBD1. CDR3 nucleotides: TGTGCCAGCTCACCCCCCGGGACAGGGGGAACCGGGGAGCTGTTTTTT. Protein: CASSPPGTGGTGELFF.